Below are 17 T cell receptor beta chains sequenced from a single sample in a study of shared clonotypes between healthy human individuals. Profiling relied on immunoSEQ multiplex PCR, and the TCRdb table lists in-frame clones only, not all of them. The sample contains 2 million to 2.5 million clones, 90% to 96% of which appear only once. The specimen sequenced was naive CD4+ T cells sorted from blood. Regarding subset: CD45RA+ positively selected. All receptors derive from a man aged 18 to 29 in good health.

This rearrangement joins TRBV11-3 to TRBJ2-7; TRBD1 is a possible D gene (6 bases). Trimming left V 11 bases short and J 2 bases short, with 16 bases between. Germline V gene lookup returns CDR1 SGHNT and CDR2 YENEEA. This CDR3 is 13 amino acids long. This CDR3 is CARHRDKAYEQYF. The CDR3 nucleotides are TGTGCCCGCCACCGGGACAAAGCCTACGAGCAGTACTTC.

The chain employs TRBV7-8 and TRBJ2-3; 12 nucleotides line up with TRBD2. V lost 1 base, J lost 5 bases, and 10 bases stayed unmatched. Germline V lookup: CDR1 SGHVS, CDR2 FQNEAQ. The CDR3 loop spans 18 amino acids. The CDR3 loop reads CASSLVRGLAGGQDTQYF. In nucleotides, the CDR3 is TGTGCCAGCAGCTTAGTGCGGGGGCTAGCGGGAGGGCAAGATACGCAGTATTTT.

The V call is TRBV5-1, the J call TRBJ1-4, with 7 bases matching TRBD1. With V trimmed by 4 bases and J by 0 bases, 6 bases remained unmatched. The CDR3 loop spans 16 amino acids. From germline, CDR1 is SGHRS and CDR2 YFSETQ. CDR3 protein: CASSRTGAATNEKLFF. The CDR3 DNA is TGCGCCAGCAGCCGGACAGGCGCTGCAACTAATGAAAAACTGTTTTTT.

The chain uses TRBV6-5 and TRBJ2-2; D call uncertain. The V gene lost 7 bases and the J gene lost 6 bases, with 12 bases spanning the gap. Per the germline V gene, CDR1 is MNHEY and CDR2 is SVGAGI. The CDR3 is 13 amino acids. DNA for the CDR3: TGTGCCAGCAACGGTCCCTTCCCCGGGGAGCTGTTTTTT. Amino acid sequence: CASNGPFPGELFF.

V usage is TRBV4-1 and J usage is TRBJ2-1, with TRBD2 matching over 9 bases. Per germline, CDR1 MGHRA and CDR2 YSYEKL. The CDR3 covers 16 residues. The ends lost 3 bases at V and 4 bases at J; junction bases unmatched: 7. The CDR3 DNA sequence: TGCGCCAGCAGCCAGGGCGGGAGGGCAAGTTACAATGAGCAGTTCTTC. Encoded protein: CASSQGGRASYNEQFF.

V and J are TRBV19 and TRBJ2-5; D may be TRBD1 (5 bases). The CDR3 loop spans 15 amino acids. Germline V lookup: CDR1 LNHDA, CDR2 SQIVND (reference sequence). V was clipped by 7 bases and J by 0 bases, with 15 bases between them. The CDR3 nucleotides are TGTGCCAGTAACGCAGGGCTTCCGTACCAAGAGACCCAGTACTTC. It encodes CASNAGLPYQETQYF. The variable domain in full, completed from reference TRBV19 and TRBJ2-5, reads DGGITQSPKYLFRKEGQNVTLSCEQNLNHDAMYWYRQDPGQGLRLIYYSQIVNDFQKGDIAEGYSVSREKKESFPLTVTSAQKNPTAFYLCASNAGLPYQETQYFGPGTRLLVL.

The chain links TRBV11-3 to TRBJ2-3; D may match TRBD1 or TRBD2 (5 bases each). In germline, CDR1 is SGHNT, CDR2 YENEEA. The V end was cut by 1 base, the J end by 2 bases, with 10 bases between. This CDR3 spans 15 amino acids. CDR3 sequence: CASSLGTGPTDTQYF. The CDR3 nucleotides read TGTGCCAGCAGCTTAGGGACGGGACCCACAGATACGCAGTATTTT. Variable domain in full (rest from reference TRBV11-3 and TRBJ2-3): EAGVVQSPRYKIIEKKQPVAFWCNPISGHNTLYWYLQNLGQGPELLIRYENEEAVDDSQLPKDRFSAERLKGVDSTLKIQPAELGDSAVYLCASSLGTGPTDTQYFGPGTRLTVL.

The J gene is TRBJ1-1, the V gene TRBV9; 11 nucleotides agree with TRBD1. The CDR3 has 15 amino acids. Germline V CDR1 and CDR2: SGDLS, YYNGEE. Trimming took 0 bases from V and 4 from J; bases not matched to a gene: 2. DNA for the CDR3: TGTGCCAGCAGCGTAGGTGGGACAGGGGGCACTGAAGCTTTCTTT. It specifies CASSVGGTGGTEAFF. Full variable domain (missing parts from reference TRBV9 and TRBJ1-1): DSGVTQTPKHLITATGQRVTLRCSPRSGDLSVYWYQQSLDQGLQFLIQYYNGEERAKGNILERFSAQQFPDLHSELNLSSLELGDSALYFCASSVGGTGGTEAFFGQGTRLTVV.

The CDR3 DNA reads as TGTGCCAGTAATAGGGGGGGGCGGACAGATACGCAGTATTTT. Translation gives CASNRGGRTDTQYF. The chain recombines TRBV19 with TRBJ2-3; TRBD2 might be the D (7 bases). CDR3 length equals 14 residues. The germline gives CDR1 LNHDA, CDR2 SQIVND (reference sequence). Trimming removed 7 bases from V and 3 bases from J, with 14 bases in between.

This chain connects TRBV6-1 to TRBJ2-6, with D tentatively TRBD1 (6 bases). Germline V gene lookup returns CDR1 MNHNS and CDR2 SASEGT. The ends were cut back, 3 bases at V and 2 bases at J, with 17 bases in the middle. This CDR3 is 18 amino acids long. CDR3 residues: CASSDGQRTRAGANVLTF. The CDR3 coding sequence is TGTGCCAGCAGTGATGGACAGAGGACGCGGGCTGGGGCCAACGTCCTGACTTTC.

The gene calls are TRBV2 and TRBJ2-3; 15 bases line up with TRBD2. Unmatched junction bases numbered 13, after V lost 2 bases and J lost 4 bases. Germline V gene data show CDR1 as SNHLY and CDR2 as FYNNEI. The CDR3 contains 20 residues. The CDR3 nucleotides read TGTGCCAGCAGTGAAAGGACTAGCGGGGGGGCAGTCCATAGGGCAGATACGCAGTATTTT. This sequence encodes CASSERTSGGAVHRADTQYF.

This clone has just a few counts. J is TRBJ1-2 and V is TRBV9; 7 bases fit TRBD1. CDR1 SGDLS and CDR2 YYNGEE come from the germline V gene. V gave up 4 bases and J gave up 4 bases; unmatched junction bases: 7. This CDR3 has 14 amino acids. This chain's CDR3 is CASSTRTGSYGYTF. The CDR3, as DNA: TGTGCCAGCAGCACCCGGACAGGCTCCTATGGCTACACCTTC. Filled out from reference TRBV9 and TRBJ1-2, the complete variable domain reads DSGVTQTPKHLITATGQRVTLRCSPRSGDLSVYWYQQSLDQGLQFLIQYYNGEERAKGNILERFSAQQFPDLHSELNLSSLELGDSALYFCASSTRTGSYGYTFGSGTRLTVV.

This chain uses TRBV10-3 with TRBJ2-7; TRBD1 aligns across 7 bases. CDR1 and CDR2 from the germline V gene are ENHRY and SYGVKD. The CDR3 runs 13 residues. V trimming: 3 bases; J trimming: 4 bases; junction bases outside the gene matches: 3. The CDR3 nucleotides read TGTGCCATCAGTGAAGGGGGACAGTACGAGCAGTACTTC. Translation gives CAISEGGQYEQYF.

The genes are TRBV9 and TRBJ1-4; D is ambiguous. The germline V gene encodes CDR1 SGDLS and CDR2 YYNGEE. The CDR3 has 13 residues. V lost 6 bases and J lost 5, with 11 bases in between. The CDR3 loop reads CASTGARNEKLFF. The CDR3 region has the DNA TGTGCCAGCACCGGTGCTCGAAATGAAAAACTGTTTTTT.

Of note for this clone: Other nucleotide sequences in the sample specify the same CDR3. The CDR3: CASTRTGGYEQYF. In nucleotides, the CDR3 is TGTGCCAGCACCAGGACAGGGGGCTACGAGCAGTACTTC. J is TRBJ2-7 and V is TRBV6-1, with TRBD1 matching over 10 bases. CDR1 and CDR2 (germline): MNHNS, SASEGT. V was clipped by 7 bases and J by 3 bases; unmatched bases: 3. This CDR3 region has 13 residues.

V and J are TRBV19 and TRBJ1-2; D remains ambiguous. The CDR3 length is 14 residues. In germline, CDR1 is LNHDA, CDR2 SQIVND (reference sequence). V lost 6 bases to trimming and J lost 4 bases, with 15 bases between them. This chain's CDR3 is CASSDRGEIYGYTF. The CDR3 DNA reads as TGTGCCAGTAGCGACCGGGGAGAAATCTATGGCTACACCTTC.

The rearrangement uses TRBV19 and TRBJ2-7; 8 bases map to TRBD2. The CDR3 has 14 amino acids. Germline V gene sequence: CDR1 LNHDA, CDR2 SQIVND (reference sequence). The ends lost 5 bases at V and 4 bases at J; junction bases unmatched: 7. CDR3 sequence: CASSERGFMYEQYF. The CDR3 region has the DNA TGTGCCAGTAGTGAGCGGGGGTTTATGTACGAGCAGTACTTC.